This T cell receptor beta chain emerged from a study of blood T cell repertoires in COVID-19. Some clones are missing from TCRdb's copy, which holds only in-frame ones; the method was immunoSEQ multiplex PCR. This table has tens of thousands of clones, about four fifths appearing once. From germline, CDR1 is LNHDA and CDR2 SQIVND (reference sequence). The CDR3 loop spans 15 amino acids. V lost 8 bases to trimming and J lost 4 bases; unmatched junction nucleotides: 7. The rearrangement uses TRBV19 and TRBJ2-7; the match to TRBD2 covers 14 bases. This clonotype was sampled from a human donor in a cohort sampled during active COVID-19. Sequencing was carried out using peripheral blood. CDR3 in DNA: TGTGCCAGTGGACTAGCGGGAGGCCCGTTTTACGAGCAGTACTTC. Translated, it gives CASGLAGGPFYEQYF.